The 23 T cell receptor beta chains listed next were all sequenced from one sample in a study of vaccination and CD4 T cells after COVID-19. With the Oncomine TCR Beta short-read assay, DNA from cultured CD4+ T cells was sequenced. TCRdb re-called the PCR reads through MiXCR, storing one row per CDR3 protein. Among around 20,000 distinct CDR3 sequences, around 29% were seen once, and the ten largest hold 15%. Antigen specificity for these receptors is unknown. Treatment in this sample: roughly 10-day PBMC culture with coronavirus spike peptide pools or control peptides (ViraFEST assay). Specimen: cultured CD4+ T cells from blood. These receptors all come from a human donor with COVID-19.

V and J are TRBV5-1 and TRBJ2-7, with D possibly being TRBD1 (6 bases). With 2 bases removed from V and 1 base from J, the gap between germline ends came to 10 bases. Germline values: CDR1 SGHRS, CDR2 YFSETQ. The CDR3 runs to 14 residues. Here the CDR3 reads CASSFHGQSYEQYF. The CDR3 bases are TGCGCCAGCAGCTTTCACGGACAGTCCTACGAGCAGTACTTC.

The chain combines TRBV28 with TRBJ1-2; D may be TRBD1 (6 bases). V lost 6 bases and J 6 bases, leaving 26 bases between the germline ends. CDR3 size: 17 residues. CDR1 and CDR2 from the germline V gene are MDHEN and SYDVKM. As DNA, the CDR3 is TGTGCCAGCAGGGAGGGTCGACAGGACAAAACAAAAAATGGCTACACCTTC. Amino acids: CASREGRQDKTKNGYTF.

This clonotype was counted between two and nine times. The chain has TRBV9 and TRBJ1-6; 8 bases agree with TRBD1. With 0 bases clipped from V and 7 bases from J, the junction kept 3 bases outside the gene matches. CDR1 SGDLS and CDR2 YYNGEE come from the germline V gene. This CDR3 comprises 15 residues. As DNA, the CDR3 is TGTGCCAGCAGCGTAGTAGGGACAGGAAATTCACCCCTCCACTTT. Amino acid sequence: CASSVVGTGNSPLHF.

The chain carries TRBV6-1 and TRBJ2-7, with D perhaps being TRBD1 or TRBD2 (5 bases each). V was pared by 3 bases and J by 2 bases, with 17 bases between. The germline V gene has CDR1 MNHNS and CDR2 SASEGT. The CDR3 spans 16 residues. CDR3: CASSDESMGPPYEQYF. The CDR3 DNA reads as TGTGCCAGCAGTGATGAAAGTATGGGACCTCCCTACGAGCAGTACTTC.

This clonotype was counted between two and nine times. The V and J genes are TRBV7-2 and TRBJ1-2; D gene uncertain. The germline gives CDR1 SGHTA, CDR2 FQGNSA. Trimming shortened V by 5 bases and J by 5 bases, and 9 bases separated the two germline ends. The CDR3 extends over 12 amino acids. CDR3 loop: CASSLWEYGYTF. The CDR3 coding sequence is TGTGCCAGCAGCCTCTGGGAATATGGCTACACCTTC.

This clonotype appeared a few times. The J gene is TRBJ2-2, the V gene TRBV2, with D unresolved. This CDR3 spans 11 amino acids. Germline values: CDR1 SNHLY, CDR2 FYNNEI. Deletions cut 5 bases from V and 3 bases from J, with 1 base between. Here the CDR3 reads CASSYTGELFF. The CDR3 DNA is TGTGCCAGCAGTTACACCGGGGAGCTGTTTTTT.

The chain links TRBV29-1 to TRBJ2-5, with 9 bases fitting TRBD2. The V gene's germline CDR1 is SQVTM and CDR2 ANQGSEA. The CDR3 has 14 amino acids. V was pared by 7 bases and J by 1 base, with 7 bases of the junction left unmatched. The CDR3 sequence is CSGQAGGLQETQYF. As DNA, the CDR3 is TGCAGCGGCCAAGCGGGGGGACTCCAAGAGACCCAGTACTTC.

J is TRBJ2-3 and V is TRBV6-1, with D unresolved. From germline, CDR1 is MNHNS and CDR2 SASEGT. The V end was cut by 1 base, the J end by 1 base, with 6 bases between. The CDR3 spans 14 residues. The CDR3 bases are TGTGCCAGCAGTGAAGGAAGGGGCACAGATACGCAGTATTTT. It codes for CASSEGRGTDTQYF.

This clonotype was found a few times. This chain connects TRBV6-1 to TRBJ1-1; no reliable D call. Trimming cost V 3 bases and J 10 bases, with 9 bases left between them. The CDR3 consists of 11 residues. The germline CDR1 and CDR2 sequences are MNHNS and SASEGT. CDR3 residues: CASSEEGGAFF. DNA of the CDR3: TGTGCCAGCAGTGAGGAAGGCGGAGCTTTCTTT.

The rearrangement uses TRBV18 and TRBJ2-5; maybe TRBD2 (5 bases). The V gene lost 5 bases and the J gene lost 2 bases, with 15 bases spanning the gap. The CDR3 extends over 15 amino acids. Germline lookup yields CDR1 KGHSH and CDR2 LQKENI. The CDR3 sequence: CASSTLGLKQETQYF. CDR3 DNA sequence: TGTGCCAGCTCAACCCTCGGACTTAAACAAGAGACCCAGTACTTC.

The J gene is TRBJ1-6, the V gene TRBV11-2, with 9 bases that match TRBD1. The germline V gene has CDR1 SGHAT and CDR2 FQNNGV. The CDR3 length is 15 residues. Trimming took 5 bases from V and 10 from J; bases not matched to a gene: 9. This CDR3 is CASSGRTGENSPLHF. DNA of the CDR3: TGTGCCAGCAGCGGCCGGACAGGGGAGAACTCACCCCTCCACTTT.

The chain has TRBV11-3 and TRBJ2-2, with 7 bases aligning to TRBD1. V gave up 2 bases and J gave up 1 base; unmatched junction bases: 4. Per the germline V gene, CDR1 is SGHNT and CDR2 is YENEEA. CDR3 length: 16 amino acids. CDR3 protein: CASSLRGQGNTGELFF. The CDR3 DNA is TGTGCCAGCAGCTTAAGGGGGCAGGGGAACACCGGGGAGCTGTTTTTT.

The chain has TRBV7-6 and TRBJ2-3, with 9 nucleotides matching TRBD2. J gave up 1 base and V 0 bases, and 2 bases lay outside the gene matches. The CDR3 covers 16 residues. The germline V gene has CDR1 SGHVS and CDR2 FNYEAQ. The CDR3 DNA follows: TGTGCCAGCAGCTTAGCGCTAGCGGGACGCACAGATACGCAGTATTTT. Its protein is CASSLALAGRTDTQYF. The variable domain in full, with the rest retrieved from reference TRBV7-6 and TRBJ2-3, is GAGVSQSPRYKVTKRGQDVALRCDPISGHVSLYWYRQALGQGPEFLTYFNYEAQQDKSGLPNDRFSAERPEGSISTLTIQRTEQRDSAMYRCASSLALAGRTDTQYFGPGTRLTVL.

The chain recombines TRBV11-2 with TRBJ1-1; a possible D gene is TRBD1 (6 bases). Trimming took 3 bases from V and 1 from J, leaving 12 bases between them. This CDR3 region has 15 residues. Germline values: CDR1 SGHAT, CDR2 FQNNGV. CDR3 loop: CASSFQGQGNTEAFF. CDR3 DNA sequence: TGTGCCAGCAGCTTTCAGGGGCAGGGGAACACTGAAGCTTTCTTT.

The rearrangement links TRBV2 to TRBJ2-3; 7 bases map to TRBD1. Germline trimming cut 6 bases from V and 2 bases from J; bases unmatched to any gene: 5. Germline-derived CDR1 and CDR2 are SNHLY and FYNNEI. The CDR3 is 14 residues long. CDR3 sequence (DNA): TGTGCCAGCAGCCTACAGGGGTTCACAGATACGCAGTATTTT. Translation: CASSLQGFTDTQYF.

This clonotype was observed a handful of times. This sequence joins TRBV6-1 and TRBJ1-2, with TRBD1 identical over 8 bases. Germline V gene sequence: CDR1 MNHNS, CDR2 SASEGT. The CDR3 contains 15 residues. V trimming: 6 bases; J trimming: 1 base; junction bases outside the gene matches: 7. The chain's CDR3 is CASRGGQANNYGYTF. CDR3 sequence (DNA): TGTGCCAGCAGGGGGGGACAGGCAAATAACTATGGCTACACCTTC.

This chain uses TRBV20-1 with TRBJ2-2; D may be TRBD1 (6 bases). Looked up from germline, CDR1 is DFQATT and CDR2 is SNEGSKA (reference sequence). Trimming took off 1 base at V and 2 bases at J, with 20 bases between the two ends. The CDR3 runs 18 residues. CDR3: CSARAPGARGLNTGELFF. CDR3 DNA sequence: TGCAGTGCTAGAGCTCCAGGGGCCCGGGGATTAAACACCGGGGAGCTGTTTTTT.

The chain employs TRBV19 and TRBJ1-1; a possible D gene is TRBD1 (5 bases). Trimming removed 1 base from V and 7 bases from J, with 7 bases in between. The CDR3 runs to 12 residues. Germline V lookup: CDR1 LNHDA, CDR2 SQIVND (reference sequence). The CDR3 sequence: CASSIADSEAFF. The CDR3 nucleotides read TGTGCCAGTAGTATAGCCGACAGTGAAGCTTTCTTT.

In its sample, this clonotype was seen a few times. Written as DNA, the CDR3 is TGTGCCAGCGGGAGGGACAGTTCGTATGGCTACACCTTC. As protein: CASGRDSSYGYTF. The V and J genes are TRBV7-9 and TRBJ1-2, with 7 bases fitting TRBD1. Germline CDR1 is SEHNR and CDR2 is FQNEAQ (reference sequence). The CDR3 spans 13 residues. The V segment lost 8 bases and the J segment 5 bases; nucleotides outside the gene matches: 8.

The V call is TRBV6-1, the J call TRBJ2-7; weak D call: TRBD2 (6 bases). CDR3 length: 14 amino acids. V shed 7 bases and J shed 10 bases, with 23 bases lying between them. The V gene's germline CDR1 is MNHNS and CDR2 SASEGT. CDR3 DNA: TGTGCCAGCATTGGTGCGACGGAGTCTAGCGATCAGTACTTC. Its protein product is CASIGATESSDQYF.

In its sample, this clonotype was seen a few times. The chain is built from TRBV5-1 and TRBJ2-5; a possible D gene is TRBD2 (5 bases). CDR1 is SGHRS, CDR2 YFSETQ, per germline. Trimming removed 2 bases at V and 2 bases at J, with 13 bases between. This CDR3 has 15 amino acids. The DNA of the CDR3 is TGCGCCAGCAGCTTTGGTTCCGCGGGTCAAGAGACCCAGTACTTC. It is translated as CASSFGSAGQETQYF. The entire variable domain, with the rest obtained from reference TRBV5-1 and TRBJ2-5, is as follows: KAGVTQTPRYLIKTRGQQVTLSCSPISGHRSVSWYQQTPGQGLQFLFEYFSETQRNKGNFPGRFSGRQFSNSRSEMNVSTLELGDSALYLCASSFGSAGQETQYFGPGTRLLVL.

The chain employs TRBV19 and TRBJ2-7; perhaps D is TRBD1 or TRBD2 (6 bases each). This CDR3 spans 15 amino acids. Germline CDR1 reads LNHDA; CDR2 reads SQIVND (reference sequence). Trimming took 6 bases from V and 2 from J, leaving 17 bases between them. The CDR3: CASRTTGRTPYEQYF. The CDR3, as DNA: TGTGCCAGTAGGACCACAGGGAGGACCCCCTACGAGCAGTACTTC.

This clonotype is medium-sized by share. V and J are TRBV2 and TRBJ2-5, with D perhaps TRBD1 (5 bases). Germline CDR1 SNHLY, CDR2 FYNNEI. With 0 bases removed from V and 5 bases from J, the gap between germline ends came to 13 bases. This CDR3 comprises 15 residues. This chain's CDR3 is CASSEARQSVETQYF. The CDR3 coding sequence is TGTGCCAGCAGTGAAGCTCGACAGTCGGTGGAGACCCAGTACTTC.